The 5 T cell receptor beta chains listed next were all sequenced from one sample in a study of identical twins. MiXCR was run by TCRdb on the 5' RACE reads, yielding one entry per CDR3 protein. Of 460,000 or so distinct CDR3 sequences listed, 11% to 15% are singletons. These data were likewise used in another study, on yellow fever vaccine responses in identical twins.

Input material: CD4+ T cells sorted from blood. The receptors here all came from a woman younger than 30 in good health.

This clonotype was counted only a few times. This sequence joins TRBV5-1 and TRBJ1-1, with D unresolved. V gave up 2 bases and J gave up 8 bases, with 16 bases separating them. Per germline, CDR1 SGHRS and CDR2 YFSETQ. This CDR3 has 14 residues. CDR3 sequence: CASSLNFVLAEAFF. The DNA of the CDR3 is TGCGCCAGCAGCTTAAATTTCGTTTTGGCGGAAGCTTTCTTT. Based on the CDR3 plus reference TRBV5-1 and TRBJ1-1, the full variable domain is KAGVTQTPRYLIKTRGQQVTLSCSPISGHRSVSWYQQTPGQGLQFLFEYFSETQRNKGNFPGRFSGRQFSNSRSEMNVSTLELGDSALYLCASSLNFVLAEAFFGQGTRLTVV.

This clonotype was seen a few times. This chain connects TRBV28 to TRBJ1-2; D is uncertain. Germline V lookup: CDR1 MDHEN, CDR2 SYDVKM. Trimming shortened V by 7 bases and J by 2 bases, and 11 bases separated the two germline ends. The CDR3 is 13 amino acids. CDR3 nucleotides: TGTGCCAGCACTTTTACCCCAAACTATGGCTACACCTTC. Its protein product is CASTFTPNYGYTF.

In this sample, this clonotype turned up a few times. The rearrangement links TRBV6-1 to TRBJ2-1; TRBD2 aligns across 8 bases. The CDR3 extends over 16 amino acids. V shed 8 bases, J shed 5 bases, and the junction held 14 bases outside the gene matches. CDR1 is MNHNS, CDR2 SASEGT, per germline. CDR3 nucleotide sequence: TGTGCCAGCTCGGGAGGGGGGCACGACGGAAACAATGAGCAGTTCTTC. This translates into CASSGGGHDGNNEQFF.

The rearrangement links TRBV7-2 to TRBJ2-1; 9 nucleotides line up with TRBD2. With V trimmed by 5 bases and J by 7 bases, 9 bases remained unmatched. The germline V gene encodes CDR1 SGHTA and CDR2 FQGNSA. The CDR3 is 15 residues long. CDR3 bases: TGTGCCAGCAGCGCTGGACTAGCGTTTGGGAATGAGCAGTTCTTC. This codes for CASSAGLAFGNEQFF.

In nucleotides, the CDR3 is TGTGCCATCAAAAACACCGGGGAGCTGTTTTTT. Its protein product is CAIKNTGELFF. V and J are TRBV10-3 and TRBJ2-2, with unresolved D. V lost 7 bases and J lost 2, with 2 bases in between. The CDR3 has 11 amino acids. Germline V lookup: CDR1 ENHRY, CDR2 SYGVKD.